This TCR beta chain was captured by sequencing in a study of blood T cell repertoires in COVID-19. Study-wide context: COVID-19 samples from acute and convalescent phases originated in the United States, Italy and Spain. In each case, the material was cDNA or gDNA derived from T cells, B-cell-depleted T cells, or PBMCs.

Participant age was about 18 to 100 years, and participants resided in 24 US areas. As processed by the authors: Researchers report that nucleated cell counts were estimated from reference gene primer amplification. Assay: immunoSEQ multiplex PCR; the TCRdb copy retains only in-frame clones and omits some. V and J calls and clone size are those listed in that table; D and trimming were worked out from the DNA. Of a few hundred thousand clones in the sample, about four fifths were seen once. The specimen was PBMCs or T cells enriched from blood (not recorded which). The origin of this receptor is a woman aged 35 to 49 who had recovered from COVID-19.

The CDR3 bases are TGTGCCAGCAGCCCAGGGGGCTCCTACGAGCAGTACTTC. Residues: CASSPGGSYEQYF. The chain carries TRBV5-6 and TRBJ2-7, with 7 bases fitting TRBD1. This CDR3 has 13 amino acids. The V gene's germline CDR1 is SGHDT and CDR2 YYEEEE. The V gene end was trimmed by 4 bases and the J gene end by 0 bases; junction bases not matched to a gene: 1.